This T cell receptor (beta chain) was obtained from a study of identical twins. Germline values: CDR1 LGHDT, CDR2 YNNKEL (reference sequence). V trimming: 4 bases; J trimming: 4 bases; junction bases outside the gene matches: 8. The CDR3 consists of 16 residues. Template switching supplied a universal primer site; unique molecular identifiers were carried on the cDNA. TCRdb independently ran MiXCR on the 5' RACE reads; one entry per CDR3 protein. The sample carries roughly 260,000 distinct CDR3 sequences, over 11% recorded once. Remarks on this clonotype: No antigen is known for it.

Notes on the study in general: Models underestimated how often monozygotic twins shared out-of-frame TCR alpha. There is a chance that invariant MAIT and iNKT cells partially muddied zero-insertion analyses.

The chain couples TRBV3-1 to TRBJ1-2; 11 bases agree with TRBD1. This clonotype was obtained from a young woman in good health. The sample was memory (CD45RO+) T cells sorted from blood. CDR3 DNA sequence: TGTGCCAGCAGCCGCCTAGGACAGGGGGCGGGCTATGGCTACACCTTC. As protein: CASSRLGQGAGYGYTF.